The clone carrying this TCR beta chain has only a few counts. The data originate from a study of T-cell memory formation after mild COVID-19. CDR1 and CDR2 (germline): LGHNA, YNFKEQ. The CDR3 extends over 16 amino acids. Germline trimming cut 6 bases from V and 0 bases from J; bases unmatched to any gene: 6. Using its own MiXCR run on the 5' RACE reads, TCRdb lists one record per CDR3 protein. In the table there are 200,000 or so distinct CDR3 sequences, roughly 10% of which are singletons. V gene TRBV4-2 combines with J gene TRBJ1-5, with 9 bases aligning to TRBD1. The sequence derives from a man between 18 and 29 years old who had mild COVID-19 (a few samples of this study predate the infection). Cell type and time point are not known. The sample taken for sequencing was PBMCs or a T cell subset sorted from them (not recorded which). Here the CDR3 reads CASRQTGGYSNQPQHF. The CDR3 bases are TGTGCCAGCAGGCAGACAGGGGGATATAGCAATCAGCCCCAGCATTTT.